This T cell receptor (beta chain) was obtained from a study of blood T cell repertoires in COVID-19 (dated by TCRdb to between 2020 and 2021). For the study in its entirety: Samples from collaborators originated in the United States, Italy and Spain and spanned both the acute and convalescent phases of COVID-19. Where available, HLA class I and class II types were taken from metadata supplied by the sample provider and were not determined by assay-based typing. The sample metadata nearly always contained a de-identified subject ID, COVID-19 status, age in years and sex. Samples came from the ongoing ImmuneRACE study (first 160 participants) plus 1,254 subjects from 6 global collaborators. The repertoires were released in a freely available public database intended as a resource for research on the immune response to SARS-CoV-2. Subjects who had been exposed to COVID-19, were actively infected with it, or had recovered from it provided the deeply sampled blood TCRbeta repertoires that made up the dataset. The prospective study material was composed of cDNA or gDNA derived from T cells, B-cell-depleted T cells, or PBMCs. What the study reported, not specific to this receptor: The quantity of clinical and demographic metadata differed by source and by participant and was supplied without curation.

Counted from cysteine to phenylalanine, this CDR3 has 16 amino acids. Of all the DNA, just the CDR3 is kept, 48 bases in frame from base 1. The germline V gene sets CDR1 to MNHNS and CDR2 to SASEGT. V sheds 0 bases and J sheds 0 bases, leaving 9 bases between their ends. TCRbeta CDR3 regions were amplified from genomic DNA by means of the immunoSEQ Assay, a bias-controlled multiplex PCR. Under the source paper's analysis protocol: The number of nucleated cells in each sample was estimated from the amplification of reference gene primers within the assay. To quantify the absolute abundance of each unique TCRbeta CDR3 rearrangement, sequence reads were collapsed and filtered. For each sample, productive Simpson clonality was calculated as the square root of Simpson's diversity index across productive rearrangements. TCRdb carries this immuneACCESS record with in-frame sequences only. Its versions omit some clonotypes, under half of them owing to an unresolved V gene in the studies checked, with the rest unexplained. V, J and clone size are taken as reported in that table, and D and trimming were inferred from the DNA itself. The sample table contains about 71,000 clones; only one count was recorded for approximately 90% of them. The ten largest clones capture under 6.5% of the sample.

As regards this clone: This clone's antigen is unknown. The record has no base qualities; no much larger clone is one base away.

The collaborating institutions used their own protocols to collect whole blood in K2EDTA tubes. For TCRbeta analysis, collaborator samples were shipped as frozen whole blood, as isolated PBMCs, or as DNA extracted from either sample type. The chain was built from TRBV6-1 and TRBJ1-5; there is no confident call for the D gene. Source material: peripheral blood. The TCR originated in a woman between 18 and 29 years old with acute or convalescent COVID-19. The nucleotide sequence is TGTGCCAGCAGTGAAGCTCCAGATTATAGCAATCAGCCCCAGCATTTT. It specifies CASSEAPDYSNQPQHF.